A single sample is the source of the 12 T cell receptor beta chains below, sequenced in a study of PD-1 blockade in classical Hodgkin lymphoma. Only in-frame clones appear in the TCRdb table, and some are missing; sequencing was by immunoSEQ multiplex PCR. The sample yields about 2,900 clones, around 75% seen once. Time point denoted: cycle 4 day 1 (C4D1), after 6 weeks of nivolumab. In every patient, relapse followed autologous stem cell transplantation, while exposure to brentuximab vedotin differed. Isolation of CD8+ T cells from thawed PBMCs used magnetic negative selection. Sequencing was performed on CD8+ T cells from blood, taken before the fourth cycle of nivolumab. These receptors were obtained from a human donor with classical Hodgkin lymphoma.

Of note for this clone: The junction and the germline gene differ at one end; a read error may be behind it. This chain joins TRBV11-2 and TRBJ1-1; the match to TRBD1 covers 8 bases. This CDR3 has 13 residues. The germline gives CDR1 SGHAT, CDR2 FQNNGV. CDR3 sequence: CASSQRTGREAFF. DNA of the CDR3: TGCGCCAGCAGCCAGAGGACAGGGAGGGAAGCTTTCTTT.

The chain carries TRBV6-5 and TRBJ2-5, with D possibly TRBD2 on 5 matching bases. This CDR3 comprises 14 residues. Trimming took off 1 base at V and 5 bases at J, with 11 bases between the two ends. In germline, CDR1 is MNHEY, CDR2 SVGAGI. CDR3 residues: CASSYYLTGETQYF. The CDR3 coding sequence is TGTGCCAGCAGTTACTATCTCACGGGGGAGACCCAGTACTTC.

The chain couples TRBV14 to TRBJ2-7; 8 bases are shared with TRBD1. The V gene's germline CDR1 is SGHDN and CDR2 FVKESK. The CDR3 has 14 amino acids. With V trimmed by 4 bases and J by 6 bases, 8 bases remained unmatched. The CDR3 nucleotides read TGTGCCAGCAGCCGGACAGGGAGAACCCTCGAGCAGTACTTC. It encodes CASSRTGRTLEQYF.

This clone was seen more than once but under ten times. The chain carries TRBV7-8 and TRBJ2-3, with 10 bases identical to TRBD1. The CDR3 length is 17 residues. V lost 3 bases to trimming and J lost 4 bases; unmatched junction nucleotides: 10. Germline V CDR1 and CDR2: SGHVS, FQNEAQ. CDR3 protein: CASSFLLTGGDADTQYF. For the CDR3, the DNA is TGTGCCAGCAGCTTCCTCCTGACAGGGGGCGACGCAGATACGCAGTATTTT.

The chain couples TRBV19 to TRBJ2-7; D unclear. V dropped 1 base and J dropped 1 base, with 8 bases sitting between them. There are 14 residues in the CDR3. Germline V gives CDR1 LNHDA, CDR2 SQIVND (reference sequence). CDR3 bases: TGTGCCAGTAGTATAGGGTTGGGTTCCTACGAGCAGTACTTC. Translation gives CASSIGLGSYEQYF.

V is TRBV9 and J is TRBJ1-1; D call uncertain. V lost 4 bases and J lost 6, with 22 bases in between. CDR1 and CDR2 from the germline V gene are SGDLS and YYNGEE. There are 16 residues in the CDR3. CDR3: CASSPSNIKYRAEAFF. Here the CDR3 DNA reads TGTGCCAGCAGCCCCAGCAACATTAAGTATCGCGCTGAAGCTTTCTTT.

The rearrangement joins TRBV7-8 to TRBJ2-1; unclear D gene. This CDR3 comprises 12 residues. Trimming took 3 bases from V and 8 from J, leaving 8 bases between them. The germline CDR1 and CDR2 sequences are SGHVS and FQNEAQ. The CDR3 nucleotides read TGTGCCAGCAGCTTTTCCCCTGATGAGCAGTTCTTC. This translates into CASSFSPDEQFF.

The chain's CDR3 is CASRSGTSLNEQFF. As DNA, the CDR3 is TGTGCCAGCAGATCCGGGACTAGCCTAAATGAGCAGTTCTTC. The chain is built from TRBV27 and TRBJ2-1, with TRBD2 matching 9 bases. Germline-derived CDR1 and CDR2 are MNHEY and SMNVEV (reference sequence). V dropped 6 bases and J dropped 7; count of bases not matched to a gene: 7. This CDR3 is built from 14 residues.

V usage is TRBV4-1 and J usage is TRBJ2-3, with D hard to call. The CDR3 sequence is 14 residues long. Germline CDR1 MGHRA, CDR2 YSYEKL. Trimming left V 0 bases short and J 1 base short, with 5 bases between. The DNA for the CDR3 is TGCGCCAGCAGCCAAGAGCTAGGCACAGATACGCAGTATTTT. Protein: CASSQELGTDTQYF.

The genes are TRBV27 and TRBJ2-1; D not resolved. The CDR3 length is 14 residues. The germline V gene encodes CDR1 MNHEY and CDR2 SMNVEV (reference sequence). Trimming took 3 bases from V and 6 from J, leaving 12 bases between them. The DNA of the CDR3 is TGTGCCAGCAGTTTGACCCCATCCCGCAATGAGCAGTTCTTC. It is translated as CASSLTPSRNEQFF.

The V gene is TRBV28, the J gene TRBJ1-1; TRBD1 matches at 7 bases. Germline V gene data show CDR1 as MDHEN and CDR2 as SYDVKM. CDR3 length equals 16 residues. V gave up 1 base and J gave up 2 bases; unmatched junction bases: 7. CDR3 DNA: TGTGCCAGCAGTTTATCCTACGACAGGGTTAACACTGAAGCTTTCTTT. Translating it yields CASSLSYDRVNTEAFF.

CDR3 sequence (DNA): TGTGCCAGCAGCCAGGGGACAGCCGTCTACGAGCAGTACTTC. Its translation: CASSQGTAVYEQYF. The chain carries TRBV14 and TRBJ2-7; the match to TRBD1 covers 7 bases. V was clipped by 3 bases and J by 3 bases; unmatched bases: 5. CDR3 length equals 14 residues. Germline V gene sequence: CDR1 SGHDN, CDR2 FVKESK.